This T cell receptor beta chain was sequenced during a study of shared clonotypes between healthy human individuals. Points from the study as a whole: Represented genetic and exposure-history diversity was restricted by having few donors. Inspection by rarefaction showed sorted-subset sequencing to be incomplete despite large depth.

Selected positively for CCR7 and CD45RO-negative, naive CD8 cells excluded terminally differentiated effector memory CD45RA+ cells. To note about this clone: As yet, its antigen is unknown.

An even split of each subset's genomic DNA across several immunoSEQ plates was performed. TCRdb's table, derived via immunoSEQ multiplex PCR, lists solely in-frame clones and lacks some. The table shows fewer than 800,000 clones, with 92% occurring only once. With 5 bases removed from V and 3 bases from J, the gap between germline ends came to 13 bases. Germline V gene data show CDR1 as LNHNV and CDR2 as YYDKDF (reference sequence). This CDR3 region has 14 residues. Sequenced input: naive CD8+ T cells sorted from blood. The chain recombines TRBV15 with TRBJ2-5; D not resolved. This clonotype originated in a man aged 25-40 years in good health. The CDR3 DNA follows: TGTGCCACCAGCTTCGGCTTTAGGGAAGAGACCCAGTACTTC. It codes for CATSFGFREETQYF. Complete variable domain (other parts from reference TRBV15 and TRBJ2-5): DAMVIQNPRYQVTQFGKPVTLSCSQTLNHNVMYWYQQKSSQAPKLLFHYYDKDFNNEADTPDNFQSRRPNTSFCFLDIRSPGLGDTAMYLCATSFGFREETQYFGPGTRLLVL.